This entry lists 7 T cell receptor beta chains sequenced from one sample in a study of shared clonotypes between healthy human individuals (TCRdb year 2020). The library was made by the immunoSEQ multiplex PCR assay. TCRdb's version of the immuneACCESS table is confined to in-frame rearrangements and falls short of the full clone set. An unresolved V gene accounts for under half of the shortfall where checked; the remainder is of unknown origin. The sample table lists about 2.3 million clones, 85% to 95% of them with a count of one. In total, the top ten clones hold roughly 0.36% of the sample. Sequenced material: naive CD4+ T cells from PBMCs. What the cell subset or site label conveys for this sample: CD45RA+ positively selected. The receptors come from a man aged 18 to 30 in good health. Some clones in this sample may be carry-over from other donors' samples.

The chain recombines TRBV5-6 with TRBJ2-4, with D possibly TRBD1 on 6 matching bases. The V gene lost 4 bases and the J gene lost 0 bases, with 11 bases spanning the gap. Per germline, CDR1 SGHDT and CDR2 YYEEEE. The CDR3 length is 15 residues. CDR3 in DNA: TGTGCCAGCAGCAGGGAGACAGGAGCCAAAAACATTCAGTACTTC. Translation: CASSRETGAKNIQYF. Full variable domain (outside the CDR3, taken from reference TRBV5-6 and TRBJ2-4): DAGVTQSPTHLIKTRGQQVTLRCSPKSGHDTVSWYQQALGQGPQFIFQYYEEEERQRGNFPDRFSGHQFPNYSSELNVNALLLGDSALYLCASSRETGAKNIQYFGAGTRLSVL.

A word on this clone: Other DNA sequences of this sample code for an identical CDR3. The chain is built from TRBV7-9 and TRBJ2-1; D unresolved. V lost 5 bases, J lost 5 bases, and 7 bases lay in between. Germline CDR1 is SEHNR and CDR2 is FQNEAQ (reference sequence). The CDR3 totals 12 residues. As DNA, the CDR3 is TGTGCCAGCAGCCTAGTCGACAATGAGCAGTTCTTC. It translates to CASSLVDNEQFF.

The chain joins TRBV2 to TRBJ2-7, with D unresolved. The ends were cut back, 6 bases at V and 0 bases at J, with 15 bases in the middle. The CDR3 is 15 residues long. Germline V gene lookup returns CDR1 SNHLY and CDR2 FYNNEI. The CDR3 sequence is CASRRTTASSYEQYF. The CDR3 DNA sequence: TGTGCCAGCAGGCGAACCACGGCGAGCTCCTACGAGCAGTACTTC.

In its sample, this clone was seen once. V is TRBV7-9 and J is TRBJ1-1; 7 positions match TRBD1. Germline CDR1 and CDR2: SEHNR and FQNEAQ (reference sequence). This CDR3 contains 15 residues. J was trimmed by 11 bases and V by 4 bases; bases with no gene match: 16. The CDR3 is CASSSSQEGARGAFF. CDR3 nucleotides: TGTGCCAGCAGCTCCTCTCAGGAGGGGGCTCGGGGGGCTTTCTTT.

This chain links TRBV4-2 with TRBJ1-4; maybe TRBD1 (5 bases). There are 18 residues in the CDR3. V gave up 1 base and J gave up 0 bases, with 15 bases separating them. CDR1 is LGHNA and CDR2 is YNFKEQ in the germline V gene. CDR3 residues: CASSQGAGEPSTNEKLFF. The DNA of the CDR3 is TGTGCCAGCAGCCAAGGGGCGGGGGAACCTTCAACTAATGAAAAACTGTTTTTT.

The V call is TRBV28, the J call TRBJ1-3; D gene unclear. V lost 4 bases and J 9 bases, leaving 7 bases between the germline ends. Per the germline V gene, CDR1 is MDHEN and CDR2 is SYDVKM. The CDR3 consists of 11 residues. The CDR3 loop reads CASSSLGTIYF. CDR3 bases: TGTGCCAGCAGTTCCTTAGGCACCATATATTTT.

This clone was picked up one time. V gene TRBV7-3 combines with J gene TRBJ2-6; D ambiguous. Trimming pared 1 base from V and 0 bases from J, leaving 10 bases between. The CDR3 loop spans 17 amino acids. In germline, CDR1 is SGHTA, CDR2 FQGTGA. For the CDR3, the DNA is TGTGCCAGCAGCTTAAGCGTTAGGAGCTCTGGGGCCAACGTCCTGACTTTC. Translated, it gives CASSLSVRSSGANVLTF.